This T cell receptor (beta chain) emerged from a study of T cell repertoires in cytomegalovirus infection. V shed 4 bases and J shed 4 bases, with 14 bases lying between them. The CDR3 extends over 14 amino acids. Per the germline V gene, CDR1 is SGHDN and CDR2 is FVKESK. One entry per CDR3 protein, called by TCRdb with MiXCR from the reads. This repertoire shows 150,000 to 200,000 distinct CDR3 sequences, approximately 15% found once; its top ten account for 27%. Study-wide results and caveats: Clonotypes of TCR beta that were HLA-C-restricted and CMV-specific dominated the ex vivo response. Summed frequency of public TCR beta families distinguished CMV carriers with the relevant HLA.

Note on this clonotype: What it recognizes is unknown.

The specimen was PBMCs. The V gene is TRBV14, the J gene TRBJ2-7; D ambiguous. The clonotype originates from a human donor in good health (CMV status not recorded). Some clones in this sample may be carry-over from other donors' samples. CDR3 loop: CASSRPGRNYEQYF. The CDR3 DNA reads as TGTGCCAGCAGCCGGCCGGGCAGAAATTACGAGCAGTACTTC.